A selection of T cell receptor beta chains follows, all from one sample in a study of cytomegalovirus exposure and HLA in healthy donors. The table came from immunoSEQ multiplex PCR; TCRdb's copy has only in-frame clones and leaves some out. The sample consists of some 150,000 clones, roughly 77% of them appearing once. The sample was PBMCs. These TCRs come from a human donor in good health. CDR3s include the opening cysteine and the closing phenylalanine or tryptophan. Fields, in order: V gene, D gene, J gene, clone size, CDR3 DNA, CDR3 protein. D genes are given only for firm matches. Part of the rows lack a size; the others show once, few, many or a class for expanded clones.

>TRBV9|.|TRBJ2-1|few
TGTGCCAGCAGCGCCCGGTGGGGACTTAACAATGAGCAGTTCTTC
CASSARWGLNNEQFF
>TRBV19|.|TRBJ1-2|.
TGTGCCAGTAGTCACCATCCCGGGGAGGGCTACACCTTC
CASSHHPGEGYTF
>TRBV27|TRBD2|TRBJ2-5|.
TGTGCCAGCAGTCCCCGAATGACTAGCGGGAGAGCACAAGAGACCCAGTACTTC
CASSPRMTSGRAQETQYF
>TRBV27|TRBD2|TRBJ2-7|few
TGTGCCAGCAGCCTTAGGGCTAGCGGGAGCCAATACGAGCAGTACTTC
CASSLRASGSQYEQYF
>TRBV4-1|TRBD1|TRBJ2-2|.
TGCGCCAGCAGCCTCCCAGGACAGGGAAACACCGGGGAGCTGTTTTTT
CASSLPGQGNTGELFF
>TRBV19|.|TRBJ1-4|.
TGTGCCAGTAGTAATGGGGAGGTAAAAAAACTGTTTTTT
CASSNGEVKKLFF
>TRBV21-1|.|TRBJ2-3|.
TGTGCCAGCAGCAAAGGCCTTGACAGGCCCCCGCTCTTGATAGATACGCAGTATTTT
CASSKGLDRPPLLIDTQYF
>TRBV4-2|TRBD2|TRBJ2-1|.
TGTGCCAGCAGCCAACTAGCGGGGTACAATGAGCAGTTCTTC
CASSQLAGYNEQFF
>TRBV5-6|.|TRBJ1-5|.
TGTGCCAGCAGCTTCGGGAGTTTGAGCAATCAGCCCCAGCATTTT
CASSFGSLSNQPQHF
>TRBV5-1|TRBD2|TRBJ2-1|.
TGCGCCAGCAGCTTTATCCAGGGACTACTAGTAGGGGAGCAGTTCTTC
CASSFIQGLLVGEQFF
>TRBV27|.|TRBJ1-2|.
TGTGCCAGCGTTGGGGGGGACCGTGGCTACACCTTC
CASVGGDRGYTF
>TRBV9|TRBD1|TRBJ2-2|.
TGTGCCAGCAGCCCAGCACAGACAGGGCGGTCCCCCGGGGAGCTGTTTTTT
CASSPAQTGRSPGELFF
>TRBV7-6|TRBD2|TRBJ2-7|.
TGTGCCAGCAGCTCGTTAGCGGGCGTCCCAGGGGAGCAGTACTTC
CASSSLAGVPGEQYF
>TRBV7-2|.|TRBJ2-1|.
TGTGCCAGCAGCTTGGGCTGGGGGGGGGCCGGAGAGCAGTTCTTC
CASSLGWGGAGEQFF
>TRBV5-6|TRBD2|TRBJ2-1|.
TGTGCCAGCAGCTTCCTAATAAATAGCGGGGTCGATGAGCAGTTCTTC
CASSFLINSGVDEQFF
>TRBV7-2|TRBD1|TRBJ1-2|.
TGTGCCAGCAGCAGGCCGGGACAGGGGGCGAATGGCTACACCTTC
CASSRPGQGANGYTF
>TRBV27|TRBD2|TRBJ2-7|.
TGTGCCAGCAGTTTCAGCCGGACTAGTGTCTACGAGCAGTACTTC
CASSFSRTSVYEQYF
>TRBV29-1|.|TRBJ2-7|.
TGCAGCGTTGAAGTCAGCGGTGCCTACGAGCAGTACTTC
CSVEVSGAYEQYF
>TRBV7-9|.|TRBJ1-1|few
TGTGCCAGCAGGACCAGGGGAGTCACTGAAGCTTTCTTT
CASRTRGVTEAFF
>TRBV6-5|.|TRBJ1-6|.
TGTGCCAGCAGTGACAGGCTGAATTCACCCCTCCACTTT
CASSDRLNSPLHF
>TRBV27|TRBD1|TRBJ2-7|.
TGTGCCAGCAGTGACCTAGGCTGGGACAGGGGAGTAGGCGAGCAGTACTTC
CASSDLGWDRGVGEQYF
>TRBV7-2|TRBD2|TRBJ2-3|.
TGTGCCAGCAGCTTACTGGGACTAGCGGGACCTGGTTGGACAGATACGCAGTATTTT
CASSLLGLAGPGWTDTQYF
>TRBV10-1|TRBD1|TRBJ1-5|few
TGCGCCAGCAGCGACAGGGCAGATCAGCCCCAGCATTTT
CASSDRADQPQHF
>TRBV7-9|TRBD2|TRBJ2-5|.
TGTGCCAGCAGCTTATGGCTCGGGGGGTTTTTGCAGGATAAAGAGACCCAGTACTTC
CASSLWLGGFLQDKETQYF
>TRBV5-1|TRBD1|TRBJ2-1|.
TGCGCCAGGGGGGACAGGGCCAATGAGCAGTTCTTC
CARGDRANEQFF
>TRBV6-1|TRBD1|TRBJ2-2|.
TGTGCCAGCAGGATAACAGGGGTGGACGGGGAGCTGTTTTTT
CASRITGVDGELFF
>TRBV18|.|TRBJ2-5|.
TGTGCCAGCTCACCATTCCGGGCCCCCGGGGGGACCCAGTACTTC
CASSPFRAPGGTQYF
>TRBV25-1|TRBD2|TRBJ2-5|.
TGTGCCAGCAGTGAATTTGGGGGGGGAGAGACCCAGTACTTC
CASSEFGGGETQYF
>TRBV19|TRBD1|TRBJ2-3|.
TGTGCCAGTAGCCGGGACAGGGGACGAGATACGCAGTATTTT
CASSRDRGRDTQYF
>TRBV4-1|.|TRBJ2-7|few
TGCGCCAGCAGCCAAGCCATAGGGGAAACGAGGGAGCAGTACTTC
CASSQAIGETREQYF
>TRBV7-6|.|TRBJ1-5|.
TGTGCCAGCAGCTTAGCGGACGGGAAGGATCAGCCCCAGCATTTT
CASSLADGKDQPQHF
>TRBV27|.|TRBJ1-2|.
TGTGCCAGCAGTACTCAGGACCGGGGAATTCATGGCTACACCTTC
CASSTQDRGIHGYTF
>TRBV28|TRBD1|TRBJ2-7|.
TGTGCCAGCAGCCCCCGACAGGGCTTCAGCTACGAGCAGTACTTC
CASSPRQGFSYEQYF
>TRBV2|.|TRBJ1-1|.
TGTGCCAGCAACGATGGGAGGACTGAAGCTTTCTTT
CASNDGRTEAFF
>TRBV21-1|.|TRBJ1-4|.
TGTGCCAGCAGCAAAATCTGGGACAGGGTAAGTGAAAAACTGTTTTTT
CASSKIWDRVSEKLFF
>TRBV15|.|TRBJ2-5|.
TGTGCCACCAGCAGAGATCAGCGGGAGACCCAGTACTTC
CATSRDQRETQYF
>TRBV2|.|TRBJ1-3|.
TGTGCCACCGGGGGAGGGGCCACCTGGTTCTCTGGAAACACCATATATTTT
CATGGGATWFSGNTIYF
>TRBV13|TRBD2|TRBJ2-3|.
TGTGCCAGCAGCCCGCATCGGGAGGGGAGGGGAACAGATACGCAGTATTTT
CASSPHREGRGTDTQYF
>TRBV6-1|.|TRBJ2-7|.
TGTGCCAGCAGCCAAACCCCAGGCTACGAGCAGTACTTC
CASSQTPGYEQYF
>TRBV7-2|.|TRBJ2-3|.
TGTGCCAGCAGAGGACTGTGGGGCACAGATACGCAGTATTTT
CASRGLWGTDTQYF